The following is a TCR beta chain sequence with its context. Its recognized antigen is unknown. The input lacks base qualities; no much larger clone sits a single base away. This record belongs to a study of a mutant IDH1 vaccine in newly diagnosed glioma (dated by TCRdb to the early 2020s). Study-level background: Across visits V03 through V10, patients got a total of eight vaccinations, given in weeks 1, 3, 5, 7, 11, 15, 19 and 23. Peripheral blood samples were drawn at six visits, namely V03 (baseline), V05, V07, V10, V12 and V13. Vaccination was initiated 4-6 weeks after radiotherapy alone, or concurrently with temozolomide cycles in the chemotherapy-containing groups. Longitudinal TCRB deep sequencing was done for 25 treated patients, wherever samples were available for exploratory analyses. Prior to enrollment, patients had been given standard therapy consisting of radiotherapy alone, temozolomide alone, or radiochemotherapy with temozolomide, with the combination given to most patients. The approximately 29 treated patients were approximately 60% male and roughly 40% female, with a mean age of around 40 years. Broader findings and caveats from the paper: Vaccine-induced immune responses across multiple MHC alleles were detected in over 80% of patients. PBMC samples for TCRB deep sequencing were selected based on availability. The authors noted that analyses of patient blood samples could not be reproduced because of sample limitations. Changes in the top peripheral T cell clonotypes picked up by TCRB sequencing did not appear to be linked to pseudoprogression.

The time point label on this specimen signifies: week 23, last vaccination. Each vaccine dose, consisting of 300 ug of a 20-mer mutant IDH1 peptide in Montanide, was administered subcutaneously with topical imiquimod. Newly diagnosed WHO grade 3 or 4 IDH1-mutant astrocytomas showing loss of nuclear ATRX were present in the donors. The samples were drawn from NOA16, a multicentre, single-arm, open-label phase I trial in Germany that tested a mutant IDH1 peptide vaccine in humans for the first time. The DNeasy Blood and Tissue Kit was used to extract genomic DNA from EDTA blood for TCRB sequencing. Library construction relied on the immunoSEQ multiplex PCR assay. Rearranged TCR beta chain sequences were amplified using the hsTCRB Kit according to the manufacturer's protocol. An Illumina MiSeq was used to sequence the TCRB libraries. For the original study's pipeline: The proprietary platform of the kit vendor was used for demultiplexing, trimming and gene mapping. TCRdb stores this immuneACCESS table with in-frame sequences only. Part of the clones is absent; in the studies checked, under half of the shortfall reflects unresolved V genes, and no reason is known for the rest. From that table come the V and J calls and clone size; the DNA was used to work out D and trimming. The sample data list roughly 76,000 clones, and 70% to 90% of these were observed just once. The ten largest clones capture 2% to 2.5% of the sample.

The sequencing here drew on PBMCs, taken from a glioma patient whose treatment included an IDH1 peptide vaccine. The receptor's source is a man aged 25 to 40 with glioma. Some clones in this sample may be carry-over from other donors' samples.

The CDR3 reads CAWGGGNTGELFF. The bases are TGTGCCTGGGGAGGGGGGAACACCGGGGAGCTGTTTTTT. Recombination connected TRBV30 to TRBJ2-2, with the D call perhaps TRBD1 or TRBD2, each one matching 6 bases. The junction shows trimming of 5 bases on V and 1 base on J, plus 8 bases between the germline ends. The CDR3 starts with the cysteine, ends with the phenylalanine, and has 13 residues. Only CDR3 DNA is held: 39 bases, read in frame from base 1. CDR1 and CDR2, looked up from the germline V gene (reference sequence), are GTSNPN and SVGIG.